The clone carrying this T cell receptor beta chain was counted many times. The CDR3 runs 15 residues. Germline CDR1 SEHNR, CDR2 FQNEAQ (reference sequence). V was pared by 5 bases and J by 2 bases, with 14 bases between. The source of the sample is a study of identical twins. TCRdb reprocessed the 5' RACE reads via MiXCR and lists one record per CDR3 protein. Here the sample spans approximately 630,000 distinct CDR3 sequences, roughly 7.2% being singletons. Another study also made use of these data, one on yellow fever vaccine responses in identical twins.

The chain employs TRBV7-9 and TRBJ2-3; TRBD1 is a possible D gene (6 bases). The sequence was collected from a woman in her late teens or twenties in good health. Source material: PBMCs. CDR3 loop: CASSPTGYYTDTQYF. The CDR3 region has the DNA TGTGCCAGCAGCCCAACAGGGTACTACACAGATACGCAGTATTTT.